The clone carrying this T cell receptor (beta chain) counts as medium-sized by frequency. Its antigen is not identified. These data belong to a study of CXCR3-negative and CXCR3-positive naive CD8 T cells. Findings and limits, study-wide: TRB CDR3 hydrophobicity was greater in CXCR3-positive naive cells than in CXCR3-negative naive cells. Naive cells that were CXCR3-negative or CXCR3-positive used TRBV-TRBJ genes alike, while memory cells diverged. Whereas both naive subsets had comparably high diversity, memory CD8+ cells had much lower diversity.

With UMI labels, 5' RACE was used to prepare the TRB cDNA libraries. TCRdb reprocessed the 5' RACE reads and reports one entry per CDR3 protein, with no DNA. The sample has 7,000 or so distinct CDR3 sequences. CDR1 SNHLY and CDR2 FYNNEI come from the germline V gene. This CDR3 is built from 17 residues. Sequenced input: naive CXCR3- CD8+ T cells from blood. The subset denotes: CD45RO-CCR7+CD27+CD95- naive CD8+ T cells lacking CXCR3 (TNR3-). The chain links TRBV2 to TRBJ2-3; the D gene TCRdb calls, TRBD1, cannot be checked with no DNA. The sequence was collected from a human donor in good health. Some clones in this sample may be carry-over from other donors' samples. The CDR3 region is CASSQRRSRDSTDTQYF.